This T cell receptor (beta chain) is drawn from a study of T cells after posttransplantation cyclophosphamide. Method: immunoSEQ multiplex PCR; TCRdb's copy keeps in-frame clones and lacks some. In the table there are some 49,000 clones, roughly 93% of which are singletons. Study-wide results and limits: Recipient CMV seropositivity and CMV reactivation strongly tracked TRB clonality. Later post-transplant blood repertoires were often dominated by donor CD8+ memory clones.

CDR1 and CDR2 from the germline V gene are SGHTA and FQGNSA. CDR3 length: 15 residues. The V end lost 0 bases, the J end lost 0 bases, and 6 bases lay between the germline ends. Of note for this clone: Its target is unknown.

The chain combines TRBV7-2 with TRBJ2-1, with D unresolved. Sequenced sample: PBMCs. The clonotype comes from a woman aged 50 to 60 in good health and a related stem cell transplant donor. The CDR3 coding sequence is TGTGCCAGCAGCTTAGCGAAGAGCTCCTACAATGAGCAGTTCTTC. This encodes CASSLAKSSYNEQFF.